This is a list of T cell receptor beta chains from one sample in a study of OX40 agonist ivuxolimab in advanced cancers. The data were produced by immunoSEQ multiplex PCR, yet TCRdb's version contains in-frame clones alone and is incomplete. Seen here are 70,000 to 95,000 clones, around nine tenths observed once, and the top ten hold roughly 1.1%. This material consisted of CD4+ or CD8+ T cells sorted from blood, taken in a trial of the OX40 agonist ivuxolimab. The receptors were gathered from an adult with an advanced solid tumor such as melanoma, head and neck, liver or kidney cancer. Both conserved end residues are part of each CDR3. Fields, in order: clone size, D gene, J gene, V gene, CDR3 protein, CDR3 DNA. The D gene is left open where the match is weak. A clone size is listed for some rows: how often the clone was seen (once, few, many), or a class if it is expanded.

>once|TRBD1|TRBJ1-4|TRBV30
CAWHPPGGTNEKLFF
TGTGCCTGGCATCCTCCAGGGGGAACTAATGAAAAACTGTTTTTT
>NA|TRBD2|TRBJ2-5|TRBV28
CASTGQGTSGYQETQYF
TGTGCCAGCACGGGACAGGGGACTAGCGGGTACCAAGAGACCCAGTACTTC
>NA|TRBD2|TRBJ2-1|TRBV5-1
CASSLGGGPGNEQFF
TGCGCCAGCAGCTTGGGGGGAGGGCCCGGGAATGAGCAGTTCTTC
>NA|NA|TRBJ1-5|TRBV10-1
CASSQDRKSNQPQHF
TGCGCCAGCAGTCAGGACAGAAAAAGCAATCAGCCCCAGCATTTT
>once|NA|TRBJ2-2|TRBV7-2
CASRQGGASGTGELFF
TGTGCCAGCAGACAAGGAGGGGCGTCGGGCACCGGGGAGCTGTTTTTT
>NA|NA|TRBJ2-3|TRBV10-3
CAISPNPGQNTDTQYF
TGTGCCATCAGTCCCAACCCGGGACAAAACACAGATACGCAGTATTTT
>NA|NA|TRBJ2-7|TRBV28
CASSGHPREQYF
TGTGCCAGCAGCGGACACCCACGGGAGCAGTACTTC
>NA|NA|TRBJ2-7|TRBV5-4
CASTGQGHYEQYF
TGTGCCAGCACGGGACAAGGACACTACGAGCAGTACTTC
>NA|NA|TRBJ2-3|TRBV9
CASSVAVTDTQYF
TGTGCCAGCAGCGTAGCAGTTACAGATACGCAGTATTTT
>NA|NA|TRBJ2-3|TRBV5-1
CASSAASRADTQYF
TGCGCCAGCAGCGCGGCGTCCAGGGCAGATACGCAGTATTTT
>once|TRBD1|TRBJ2-1|TRBV27
CASSLGTGLFNEQFF
TGTGCCAGCAGTTTAGGGACAGGCCTTTTCAATGAGCAGTTCTTC
>NA|TRBD2|TRBJ2-7|TRBV7-9
CASSLFRTSGSVYEQYF
TGTGCCAGCAGCTTATTCCGGACTAGCGGGAGCGTTTACGAGCAGTACTTC
>NA|TRBD2|TRBJ2-5|TRBV5-6
CASSLAVSGRRKTQYF
TGTGCCAGCAGCTTGGCCGTTAGCGGGAGAAGAAAGACCCAGTACTTC
>NA|NA|TRBJ2-7|TRBV4-2
CASSQGGRFEQYF
TGTGCCAGCAGCCAGGGTGGCAGGTTCGAGCAGTACTTC
>NA|NA|TRBJ1-5|TRBV18
CASSPSDLNQPQHF
TGTGCCAGCTCACCGTCGGACCTAAATCAGCCCCAGCATTTT
>NA|NA|TRBJ2-3|TRBV4-2
CASSPMGSPDTQYF
TGTGCCAGCAGCCCAATGGGGTCCCCAGATACGCAGTATTTT
>NA|NA|TRBJ2-7|TRBV10-1
CASIGGTTSATYEQYF
TGCGCCAGCATCGGGGGGACAACCTCTGCAACCTACGAGCAGTACTTC
>NA|NA|TRBJ2-7|TRBV5-6
CASSLVGVNEQYF
TGTGCCAGCAGCTTGGTGGGGGTCAACGAGCAGTACTTC
>once|NA|TRBJ1-5|TRBV6-1
CASSEFDSNQPQHF
TGTGCCAGCAGTGAATTTGATAGCAATCAGCCCCAGCATTTT
>NA|TRBD2|TRBJ2-2|TRBV5-4
CASSIGTSAHRELFF
TGTGCCAGCAGCATAGGGACTAGCGCCCACCGGGAGCTGTTTTTT
>NA|NA|TRBJ2-5|TRBV10-3
CAISSGGGETQYF
TGTGCCATCAGCTCGGGTGGTGGGGAGACCCAGTACTTC
>NA|TRBD2|TRBJ2-1|TRBV10-1
CAERGPVAGYNEQFF
TGCGCGGAGCGGGGCCCCGTCGCGGGATACAATGAGCAGTTCTTC
>NA|TRBD1|TRBJ2-7|TRBV28
CASRDGGGQGFEQYF
TGTGCCAGCAGAGATGGGGGGGGACAGGGTTTCGAGCAGTACTTC
>NA|NA|TRBJ1-1|TRBV5-4
CASSLGGSATAAEAFF
TGTGCCAGCAGCTTGGGGGGGTCGGCTACCGCAGCTGAAGCTTTCTTT
>NA|TRBD1|TRBJ1-2|TRBV6-5
CASSEQGKGYTF
TGTGCCAGCAGCGAACAGGGGAAGGGCTACACCTTC
>NA|TRBD1|TRBJ2-7|TRBV29-1
CSVGDSSYEQYF
TGCAGCGTTGGGGACAGCTCCTACGAGCAGTACTTC
>NA|TRBD1|TRBJ2-1|TRBV5-1
CASSSGGTGGINEQFF
TGCGCCAGCAGCTCGGGAGGGACAGGGGGTATAAATGAGCAGTTCTTC
>NA|TRBD2|TRBJ2-1|TRBV11-3
CASSSPSGGGRSHEQFF
TGTGCCAGCAGCTCCCCCTCGGGTGGCGGGAGGAGCCATGAGCAGTTCTTC
>NA|TRBD2|TRBJ2-7|TRBV19
CATRGLAGAYEQYF
TGTGCCACCCGTGGGCTAGCGGGAGCCTACGAGCAGTACTTC
>NA|NA|TRBJ2-7|TRBV30
CAWSVGYEQYF
TGTGCCTGGAGTGTAGGCTACGAGCAGTACTTC
>NA|NA|TRBJ2-1|TRBV5-4
CASSPRDREQFF
TGTGCCAGCAGCCCGCGGGACAGAGAGCAGTTCTTC
>NA|NA|TRBJ1-6|TRBV4-1
CASSQVTGTGYSPLHF
TGCGCCAGCAGCCAGGTTACCGGGACGGGCTATTCACCCCTCCACTTT
>NA|NA|TRBJ1-2|TRBV4-1
CASRALTGASENYGYTF
TGCGCCAGCAGGGCTTTGACGGGGGCATCCGAGAACTATGGCTACACCTTC
>NA|TRBD2|TRBJ2-7|TRBV11-1
CASSLFRTSGSVYEQYF
TGTGCCAGCAGCTTATTCCGGACTAGCGGGAGCGTTTACGAGCAGTACTTC
>NA|NA|TRBJ2-3|TRBV4-1
CASSQDREYTDTQYF
TGCGCCAGCAGCCAAGACCGCGAGTACACAGATACGCAGTATTTT
>NA|NA|TRBJ2-3|TRBV6-6
CASSYSGDTQYF
TGTGCCAGCAGTTACTCAGGGGATACGCAGTATTTT
>NA|TRBD1|TRBJ2-1|TRBV28
CASSFGQPGTAFF
TGTGCCAGCAGTTTCGGGCAACCCGGGACAGCCTTCTTC
>NA|NA|TRBJ2-1|TRBV10-1
CASSESNAGQTKQFF
TGCGCCAGCAGTGAGTCGAATGCGGGACAGACGAAGCAGTTCTTC
>NA|NA|TRBJ2-5|TRBV7-2
CASSSQAVETQYF
TGTGCCAGCAGCTCGCAGGCTGTGGAGACCCAGTACTTC
>once|NA|TRBJ1-2|TRBV11-2
CASSLPVVRTGYTF
TGTGCCAGCAGCCTCCCCGTGGTCCGCACCGGCTACACCTTC
>NA|NA|TRBJ2-3|TRBV5-4
CASSFSGTDTQYF
TGTGCCAGCAGCTTCTCTGGCACAGATACGCAGTATTTT
>NA|NA|TRBJ2-5|TRBV6-5
CASSLTRTGETQYF
TGTGCCAGCAGCCTGACTCGGACCGGGGAGACCCAGTACTTC
>NA|NA|TRBJ1-3|TRBV4-1
CASSQDSVISGNTIYF
TGCGCCAGCAGCCAAGATTCAGTTATCTCTGGAAACACCATATATTTT
>NA|NA|TRBJ2-5|TRBV6-5
CASSPAQETQYF
TGTGCCAGCAGTCCAGCCCAAGAGACCCAGTACTTC
>NA|NA|TRBJ2-7|TRBV4-1
CASSQASVQASYEQYF
TGCGCCAGCAGCCAAGCTTCGGTCCAGGCCTCCTACGAGCAGTACTTC
>once|TRBD2|TRBJ2-1|TRBV29-1
CSAAGTSRLTNEQFF
TGCAGCGCTGCCGGGACTAGCCGGCTAACGAATGAGCAGTTCTTC
>NA|NA|TRBJ2-2|TRBV7-8
CASSLSGGTPGELFF
TGTGCCAGCAGCTTAAGCGGCGGCACGCCCGGGGAGCTGTTTTTT
>NA|TRBD2|TRBJ2-1|TRBV9
CASSVGASGPTGGQFF
TGTGCCAGCAGCGTAGGAGCTAGCGGCCCGACCGGTGGGCAGTTCTTC
>few|NA|TRBJ1-3|TRBV27
CASSLSRSGNTIYF
TGTGCCAGCAGTTTGAGCCGCTCTGGAAACACCATATATTTT
>NA|NA|TRBJ2-6|TRBV2
CASSGVGGGANVLTF
TGTGCCAGCAGTGGAGTCGGGGGTGGGGCCAACGTCCTGACTTTC
>NA|NA|TRBJ1-5|TRBV19
CASSLLERSNQPQHF
TGTGCCAGTAGTCTCCTCGAGCGCAGCAATCAGCCCCAGCATTTT
>NA|NA|TRBJ2-2|TRBV6-5
CASRRGGAGELFF
TGTGCCAGCAGAAGAGGAGGGGCCGGGGAGCTGTTTTTT
>NA|TRBD1|TRBJ2-2|TRBV7-9
CASSLTGGNTGELFF
TGTGCCAGCAGCCTGACAGGGGGCAACACCGGGGAGCTGTTTTTT